A selection of T cell receptor beta chains follows, all from one sample in a study of vaccination effects on CD4 cells after COVID-19. No antigen is known for these receptors. Sequencing was performed with immunoSEQ multiplex PCR; in TCRdb, only in-frame clones are kept and a portion is missing. This sample has 40,000 to 50,000 clones, with around 80% found just once. The specimen comprised CD4+ T cells from PBMCs cultured with a peptide pool, sampled before COVID-19 vaccination. These TCRs come from a human donor who had a prior SARS-CoV-2 infection. The conserved cysteine and the conserved F or W are not part of the CDR3 here. A D gene is named only where the DNA matches it firmly. Clone size appears in some rows only: once, few, many, or a class for an expanded clone.

>TRBJ2-3|.|TRBD2|TRBV2
ASSGLAGESDTQY
>TRBJ1-6|few|.|TRBV30
AWSVPGTNSPLH
>TRBJ1-2|.|.|TRBV6-5
ATKTQGSNYGYT
>TRBJ1-3|.|.|TRBV30
AWSDRVGNTIY
>TRBJ2-1|.|TRBD2|TRBV11-3
ASSLVGLRGTGNEQF
>TRBJ1-1|.|.|TRBV5-8
ASSLPGQGSPVNTEAF
>TRBJ2-5|few|TRBD2|TRBV5-1
ASSPGGHSGSETQY
>TRBJ1-2|.|TRBD1|TRBV28
ASSRDSNYGYT
>TRBJ1-1|.|.|TRBV6-5
ASSYSSGAYTEAF
>TRBJ2-3|once|.|TRBV20-1
SASGPPRMDTQY
>TRBJ2-4|.|TRBD1|TRBV6-2/TRBV6-3
ASSYWTGARNIQY
>TRBJ1-4|once|.|TRBV9
ASSVAPGVGEKLF
>TRBJ1-1|.|TRBD1|TRBV3-1/TRBV3-2
ASSPLTGVVAEAF
>TRBJ1-2|.|.|TRBV3-1/TRBV3-2
ASSFLGPLST
>TRBJ2-2|.|.|TRBV21-1
ASSKDRAGKVGELF
>TRBJ1-5|.|.|TRBV29-1
SVEMGGGPQH
>TRBJ2-7|.|.|TRBV5-4
ASSLDHSGEQY
>TRBJ2-1|.|TRBD2|TRBV2
ASSQPGLADNEQF
>TRBJ2-3|.|.|TRBV19
ATTPDLWGTDTQY
>TRBJ2-3|.|.|TRBV11-2
ASSLGRGTDTQY
>TRBJ2-7|once|TRBD1|TRBV5-5
ASSIRDSHEQY
>TRBJ2-5|.|.|TRBV4-3
ASSQDVGKETQY
>TRBJ2-7|.|.|TRBV7-2
ASSLRGEQY
>TRBJ2-3|.|TRBD2|TRBV24-1
ATSDTRQTSGSGTDTQY
>TRBJ1-5|few|TRBD1|TRBV19
ASSAGLGQGGQPQH
>TRBJ1-2|.|.|TRBV6-5
ASSFRGYGYT
>TRBJ1-2|.|TRBD1|TRBV19
ASSTSPTGAYGYT
>TRBJ2-1|.|.|TRBV7-3
ASSLAGGQGTYNEQF
>TRBJ2-3|.|TRBD2|TRBV7-2
ASSLQLAGGFSSTDTQY
>TRBJ1-4|.|.|TRBV11-3
ASSSLRHTGEKLF
>TRBJ2-1|once|TRBD2|TRBV7-9
ASREINLAGRWQF
>TRBJ1-2|.|.|TRBV12-3/TRBV12-4
ASSNNRARGYT
>TRBJ1-3|.|.|TRBV12-3/TRBV12-4
ASRVVAGNTIY
>TRBJ1-6|.|TRBD1|TRBV2
ASRKQGAMDSPLH
>TRBJ1-5|.|.|TRBV7-2
ASSLVGAAPYSNQPQH
>TRBJ1-6|few|.|TRBV6-1
ASSEPGRYNSPLH
>TRBJ2-5|.|TRBD2|TRBV5-4
ASSPDAGEETQY
>TRBJ1-6|.|.|TRBV5-1
ASSLNMRSPLH
>TRBJ1-1|once|.|TRBV2
ASSPRRNTEAF
>TRBJ1-2|few|.|TRBV7-9
ASSPGSLGYT
>TRBJ2-7|.|.|TRBV12-3/TRBV12-4
ASREASSYEQY
>TRBJ2-7|.|.|TRBV5-1
ASSLRLEDHEQY
>TRBJ2-7|.|.|TRBV2
ASNQGSYEQY
>TRBJ2-3|.|.|TRBV7-7
ASSPSQGLTDTQY
>TRBJ1-1|.|.|TRBV19
ASSATTNTEAF
>TRBJ2-3|.|TRBD2|TRBV4-2
ASSQDGLAATDTQY
>TRBJ2-3|.|.|TRBV3-1/TRBV3-2
ASSQGAGADTQY